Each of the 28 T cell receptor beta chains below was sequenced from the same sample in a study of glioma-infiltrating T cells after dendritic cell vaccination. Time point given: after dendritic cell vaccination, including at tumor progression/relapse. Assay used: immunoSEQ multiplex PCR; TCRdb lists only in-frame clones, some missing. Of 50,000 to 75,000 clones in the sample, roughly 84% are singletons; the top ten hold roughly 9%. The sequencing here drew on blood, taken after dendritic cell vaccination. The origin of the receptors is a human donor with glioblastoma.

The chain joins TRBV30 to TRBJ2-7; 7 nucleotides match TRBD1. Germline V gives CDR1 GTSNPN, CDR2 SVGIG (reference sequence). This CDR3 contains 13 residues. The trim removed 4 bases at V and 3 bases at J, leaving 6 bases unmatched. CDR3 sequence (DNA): TGTGCCTGGACCACGACAGGGATCTACGAGCAGTACTTC. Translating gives CAWTTTGIYEQYF.

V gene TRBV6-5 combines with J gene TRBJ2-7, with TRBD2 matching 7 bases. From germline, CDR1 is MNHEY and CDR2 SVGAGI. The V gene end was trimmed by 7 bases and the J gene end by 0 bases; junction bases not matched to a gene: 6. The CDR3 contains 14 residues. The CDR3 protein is CASMGGSNSYEQYF. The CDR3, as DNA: TGTGCCAGCATGGGGGGGTCGAACTCCTACGAGCAGTACTTC.

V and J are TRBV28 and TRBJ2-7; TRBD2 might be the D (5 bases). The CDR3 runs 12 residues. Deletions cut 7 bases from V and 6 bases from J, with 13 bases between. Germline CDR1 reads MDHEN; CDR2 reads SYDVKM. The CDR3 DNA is TGTGCCAGCACCTTGGGTACTAGCGAGCAGTACTTC. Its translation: CASTLGTSEQYF.

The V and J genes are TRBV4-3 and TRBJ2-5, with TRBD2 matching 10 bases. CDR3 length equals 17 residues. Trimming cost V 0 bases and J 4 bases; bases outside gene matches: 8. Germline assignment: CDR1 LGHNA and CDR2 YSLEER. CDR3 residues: CASSQDKRGGFSETQYF. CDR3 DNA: TGCGCCAGCAGCCAAGATAAGCGGGGGGGCTTCTCAGAGACCCAGTACTTC.

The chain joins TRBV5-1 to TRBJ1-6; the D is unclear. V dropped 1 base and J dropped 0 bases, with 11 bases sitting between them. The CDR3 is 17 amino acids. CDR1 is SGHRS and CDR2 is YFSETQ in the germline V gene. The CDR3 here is CASSLRQASSYNSPLHF. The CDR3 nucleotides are TGCGCCAGCAGCTTGCGCCAGGCGAGCTCCTATAATTCACCCCTCCACTTT.

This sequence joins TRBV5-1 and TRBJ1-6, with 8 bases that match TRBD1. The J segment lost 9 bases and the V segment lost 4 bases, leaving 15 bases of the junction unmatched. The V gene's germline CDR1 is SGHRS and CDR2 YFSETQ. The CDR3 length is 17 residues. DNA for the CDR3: TGCGCCAGCAGCGACCGGGACAGGTCCTCCGGGAGTTCACCCCTCCACTTT. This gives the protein CASSDRDRSSGSSPLHF. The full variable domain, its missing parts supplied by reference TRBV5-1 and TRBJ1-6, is KAGVTQTPRYLIKTRGQQVTLSCSPISGHRSVSWYQQTPGQGLQFLFEYFSETQRNKGNFPGRFSGRQFSNSRSEMNVSTLELGDSALYLCASSDRDRSSGSSPLHFGNGTRLTVT.

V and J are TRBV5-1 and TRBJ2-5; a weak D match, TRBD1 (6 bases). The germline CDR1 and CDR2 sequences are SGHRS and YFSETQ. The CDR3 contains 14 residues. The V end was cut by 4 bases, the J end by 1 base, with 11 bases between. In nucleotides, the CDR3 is TGCGCCAGCAGCGGCGGACAGTTCCAAGAGACCCAGTACTTC. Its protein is CASSGGQFQETQYF.

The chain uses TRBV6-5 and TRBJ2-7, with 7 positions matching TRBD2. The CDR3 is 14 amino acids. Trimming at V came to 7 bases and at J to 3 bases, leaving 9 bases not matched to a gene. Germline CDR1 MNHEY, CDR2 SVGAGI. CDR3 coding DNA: TGTGCCAGCAAGCGGGGCTTGGGAAGCTACGAGCAGTACTTC. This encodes CASKRGLGSYEQYF.

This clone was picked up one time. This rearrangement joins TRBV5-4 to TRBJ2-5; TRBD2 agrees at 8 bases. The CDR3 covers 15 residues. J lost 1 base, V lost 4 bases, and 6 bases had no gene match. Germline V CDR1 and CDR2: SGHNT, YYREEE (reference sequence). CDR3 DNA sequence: TGTGCCAGCAGCCAAGACGGGAGGGGCCAAGAGACCCAGTACTTC. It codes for CASSQDGRGQETQYF.

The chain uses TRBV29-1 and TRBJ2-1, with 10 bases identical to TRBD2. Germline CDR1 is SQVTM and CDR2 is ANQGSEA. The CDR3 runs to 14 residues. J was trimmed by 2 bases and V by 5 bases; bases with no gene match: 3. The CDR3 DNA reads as TGCAGCGTTCCTAGCGGGGGAACCTACAATGAGCAGTTCTTC. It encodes CSVPSGGTYNEQFF.

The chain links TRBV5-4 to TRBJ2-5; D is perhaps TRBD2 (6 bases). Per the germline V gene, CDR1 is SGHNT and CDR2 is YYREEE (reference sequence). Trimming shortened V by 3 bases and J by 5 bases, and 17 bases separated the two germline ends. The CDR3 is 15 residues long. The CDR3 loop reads CASSSAAGRRETQYF. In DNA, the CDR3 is TGTGCCAGCAGCTCTGCGGCGGGGCGGAGGGAGACCCAGTACTTC.

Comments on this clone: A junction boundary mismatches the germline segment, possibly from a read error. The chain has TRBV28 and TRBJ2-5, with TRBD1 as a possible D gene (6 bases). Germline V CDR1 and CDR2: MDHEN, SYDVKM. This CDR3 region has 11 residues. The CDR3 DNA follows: TGTGCCAGCAGTTTTTGGGGGCAGTTGGACTTC. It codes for CASSFWGQLDF.

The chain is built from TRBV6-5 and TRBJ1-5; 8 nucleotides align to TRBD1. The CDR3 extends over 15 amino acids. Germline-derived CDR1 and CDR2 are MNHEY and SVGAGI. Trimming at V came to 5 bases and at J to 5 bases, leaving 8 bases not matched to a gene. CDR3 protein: CASSPQGDLYQPQHF. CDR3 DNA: TGTGCCAGCAGTCCACAGGGGGATTTGTATCAGCCCCAGCATTTT.

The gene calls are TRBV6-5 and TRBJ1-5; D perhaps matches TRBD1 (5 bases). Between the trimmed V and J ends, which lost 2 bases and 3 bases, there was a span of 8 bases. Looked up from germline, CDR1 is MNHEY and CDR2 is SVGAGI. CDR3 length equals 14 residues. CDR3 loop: CASSYARDNQPQHF. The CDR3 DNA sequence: TGTGCCAGCAGTTACGCCAGGGACAATCAGCCCCAGCATTTT.

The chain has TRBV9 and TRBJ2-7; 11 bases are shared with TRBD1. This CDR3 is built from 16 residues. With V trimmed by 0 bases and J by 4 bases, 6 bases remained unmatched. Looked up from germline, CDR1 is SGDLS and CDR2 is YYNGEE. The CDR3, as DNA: TGTGCCAGCAGCGTAGATGTAGGACAGGGGGCTTACGAGCAGTACTTC. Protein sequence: CASSVDVGQGAYEQYF.

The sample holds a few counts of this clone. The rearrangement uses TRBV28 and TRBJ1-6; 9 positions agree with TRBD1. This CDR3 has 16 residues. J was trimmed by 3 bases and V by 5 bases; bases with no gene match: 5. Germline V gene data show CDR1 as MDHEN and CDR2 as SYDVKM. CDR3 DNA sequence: TGTGCCAGCAGTCAACAGGGGGCAATCTATAATTCACCCCTCCACTTT. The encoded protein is CASSQQGAIYNSPLHF.

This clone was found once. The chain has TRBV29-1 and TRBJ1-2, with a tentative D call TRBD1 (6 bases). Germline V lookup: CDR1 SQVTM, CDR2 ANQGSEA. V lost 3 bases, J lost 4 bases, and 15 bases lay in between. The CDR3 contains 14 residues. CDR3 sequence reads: CSVDDGGRTYGYTF. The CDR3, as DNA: TGCAGCGTTGACGACGGGGGGCGGACCTATGGCTACACCTTC.

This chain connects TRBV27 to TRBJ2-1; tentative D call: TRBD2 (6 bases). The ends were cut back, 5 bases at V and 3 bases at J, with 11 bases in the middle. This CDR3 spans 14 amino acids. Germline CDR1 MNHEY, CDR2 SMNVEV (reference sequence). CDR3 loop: CASSTHGGYNEQFF. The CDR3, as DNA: TGTGCCAGCAGTACCCACGGGGGCTACAATGAGCAGTTCTTC.

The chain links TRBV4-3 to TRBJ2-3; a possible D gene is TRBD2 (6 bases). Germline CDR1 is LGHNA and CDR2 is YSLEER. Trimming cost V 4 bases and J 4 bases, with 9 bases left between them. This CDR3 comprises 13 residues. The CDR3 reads CASSLRLADTQYF. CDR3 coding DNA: TGCGCCAGCAGCCTTAGACTAGCAGATACGCAGTATTTT.

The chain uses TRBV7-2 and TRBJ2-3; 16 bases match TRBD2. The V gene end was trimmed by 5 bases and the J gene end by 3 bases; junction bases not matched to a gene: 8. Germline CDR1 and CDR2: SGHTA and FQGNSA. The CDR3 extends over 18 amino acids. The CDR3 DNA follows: TGTGCCAGCAGCCCCGGGACTAGCGGGGGGGGAGTGACAGATACGCAGTATTTT. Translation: CASSPGTSGGGVTDTQYF.

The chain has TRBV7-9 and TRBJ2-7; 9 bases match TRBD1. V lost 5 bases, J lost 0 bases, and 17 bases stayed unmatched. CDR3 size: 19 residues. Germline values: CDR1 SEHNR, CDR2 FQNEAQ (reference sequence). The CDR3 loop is CASSHTGTGLGGSSYEQYF. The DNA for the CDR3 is TGTGCCAGCAGCCACACCGGGACAGGGCTCGGGGGTAGCTCCTACGAGCAGTACTTC.

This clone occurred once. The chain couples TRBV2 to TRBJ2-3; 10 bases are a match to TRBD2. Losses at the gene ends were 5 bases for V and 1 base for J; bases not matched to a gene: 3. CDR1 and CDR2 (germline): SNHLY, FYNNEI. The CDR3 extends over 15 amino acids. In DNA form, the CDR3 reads TGTGCCAGCAGTAAAAGCGGGGGGGGCACAGATACGCAGTATTTT. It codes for CASSKSGGGTDTQYF. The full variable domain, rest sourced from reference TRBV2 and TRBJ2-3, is EPEVTQTPSHQVTQMGQEVILRCVPISNHLYFYWYRQILGQKVEFLVSFYNNEISEKSEIFDDQFSVERPDGSNFTLKIRSTKLEDSAMYFCASSKSGGGTDTQYFGPGTRLTVL.

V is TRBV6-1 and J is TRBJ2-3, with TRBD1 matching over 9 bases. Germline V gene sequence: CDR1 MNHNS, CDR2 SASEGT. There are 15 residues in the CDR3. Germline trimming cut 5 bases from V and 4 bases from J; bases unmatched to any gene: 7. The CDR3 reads CASSNYRGRADTQYF. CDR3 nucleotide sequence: TGTGCCAGCAGTAATTACAGGGGGCGAGCAGATACGCAGTATTTT.

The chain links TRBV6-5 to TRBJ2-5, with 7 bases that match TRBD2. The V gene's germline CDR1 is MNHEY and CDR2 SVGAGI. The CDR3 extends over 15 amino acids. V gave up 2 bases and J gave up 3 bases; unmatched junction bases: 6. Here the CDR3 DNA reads TGTGCCAGCAGTTACAGCGGGACTACCGAAGAGACCCAGTACTTC. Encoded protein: CASSYSGTTEETQYF.

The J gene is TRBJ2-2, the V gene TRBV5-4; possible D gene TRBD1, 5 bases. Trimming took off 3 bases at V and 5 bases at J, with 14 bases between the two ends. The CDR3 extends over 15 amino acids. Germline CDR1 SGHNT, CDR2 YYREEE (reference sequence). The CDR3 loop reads CASSSSRTKTGELFF. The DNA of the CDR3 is TGTGCCAGCAGCTCCTCTAGGACAAAGACCGGGGAGCTGTTTTTT.

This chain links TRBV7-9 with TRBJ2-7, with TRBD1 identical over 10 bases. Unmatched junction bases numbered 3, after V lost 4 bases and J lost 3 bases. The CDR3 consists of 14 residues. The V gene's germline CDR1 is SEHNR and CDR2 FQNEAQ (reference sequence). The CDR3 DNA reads TGTGCCAGCAGCTCTGGGACAGGGGACTACGAGCAGTACTTC. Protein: CASSSGTGDYEQYF.

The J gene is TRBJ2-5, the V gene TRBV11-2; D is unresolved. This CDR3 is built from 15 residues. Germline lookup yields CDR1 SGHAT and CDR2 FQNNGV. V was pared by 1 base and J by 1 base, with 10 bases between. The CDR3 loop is CASSLGGKPQETQYF. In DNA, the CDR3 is TGTGCCAGCAGCTTAGGAGGCAAGCCCCAAGAGACCCAGTACTTC.

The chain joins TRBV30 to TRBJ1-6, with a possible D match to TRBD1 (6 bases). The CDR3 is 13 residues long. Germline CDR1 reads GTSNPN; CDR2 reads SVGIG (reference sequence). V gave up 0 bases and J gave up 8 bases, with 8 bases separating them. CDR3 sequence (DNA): TGTGCCTGGAGTGTAAACAGGGATTCACCCCTCCACTTT. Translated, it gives CAWSVNRDSPLHF.